The rows below give T cell receptor beta chains drawn from one sample of a study of tumor and adjacent non-tumor tissue in lung cancer. TCRdb fed the multiplex PCR reads into MiXCR, producing one record per CDR3 protein. The data hold about 80,000 distinct CDR3 sequences, with roughly 80% observed a single time. Sequencing used lung tumor tissue. Every receptor here comes from a woman aged 45 to 65 with non-small cell lung cancer. CDR3s include the opening cysteine and the closing phenylalanine or tryptophan. Each record gives: CDR3 protein, J gene, D gene, V gene. D genes are given only for firm matches.

CSARMSSGSRSEQFF | TRBJ2-1 | TRBD2 | TRBV20-1
CRAAGGYEQYF | TRBJ2-7 | TRBD2 | TRBV29-1
CASSYSDGPSGTNVLTF | TRBJ2-6 | - | TRBV6-6
CASGQQVRTSGKTGKLFF | TRBJ2-2 | TRBD2 | TRBV4-1
CASSTDRDYKQYF | TRBJ2-7 | - | TRBV11-2
CASSLYINQLRHF | TRBJ1-5 | - | TRBV28
CNARQGGQPQHF | TRBJ1-5 | - | TRBV20-1
CRARASGITYKQYF | TRBJ2-7 | TRBD2 | TRBV20-1
CASSPWASGSYGQYF | TRBJ2-7 | - | TRBV11-2
CVSTSGVGSFYNEQFF | TRBJ2-1 | - | TRBV6-1
CASISGTFRTDTQYF | TRBJ2-3 | - | TRBV12-3/TRBV12-4
CSVERTRSLRTMNTEAFF | TRBJ1-1 | - | TRBV29-1
CASSSPAGGGFTGELFF | TRBJ2-2 | TRBD2 | TRBV7-9
CARSLAGAQSGELFF | TRBJ2-2 | - | TRBV11-2
CASSLTGIQETQYF | TRBJ2-5 | - | TRBV12-3/TRBV12-4
CASNELAGDVGAGELFF | TRBJ2-2 | TRBD2 | TRBV6-1
CVSSAGNQGEQYF | TRBJ2-7 | - | TRBV12-3/TRBV12-4
CSAQTSSGYNEHFF | TRBJ2-1 | - | TRBV20-1
CRVEGRAFSGNTIYF | TRBJ1-3 | - | TRBV29-1
CASSQGEGDEQFF | TRBJ2-1 | - | TRBV4-3
CNARDRTDYNEQLF | TRBJ2-1 | - | TRBV20-1
CASSFCGTVRPEYNEQFF | TRBJ2-1 | - | TRBV5-6
CSARVPDSLKKYF | TRBJ2-3 | - | TRBV20-1
CASRSKRGNYGYTF | TRBJ1-2 | - | TRBV6-5
CASSETSGLAGVLEQFF | TRBJ2-1 | TRBD2 | TRBV4-3
CPSRGTGTDTQYF | TRBJ2-3 | TRBD1 | TRBV11-1
CAICVRGEKDEQFF | TRBJ2-1 | TRBD2 | TRBV6-1
CASSYGAGQTDTQYF | TRBJ2-3 | - | TRBV6-2/TRBV6-3
CANSSGQTRKAQYF | TRBJ2-5 | - | TRBV11-2
CTSSQDLYRVGTEALF | TRBJ1-1 | - | TRBV4-1
CVSGLFRNYNEQFF | TRBJ2-1 | - | TRBV11-2
CASSDRGSGSSSDTQYF | TRBJ2-3 | TRBD2 | TRBV6-1
CASSLPVNGNQPQHF | TRBJ1-5 | - | TRBV5-6
CSAKAGWEQFF | TRBJ2-1 | - | TRBV20-1
CASRTRGYNEQLF | TRBJ2-1 | - | TRBV6-1
CATSGSVPGLAGSETQYF | TRBJ2-5 | TRBD2 | TRBV6-1
CASSLFPSPSYEQYF | TRBJ2-7 | - | TRBV11-2
CTSSPSWGAKNIQYF | TRBJ2-4 | - | TRBV4-1
CASSRATPTGMSEQFF | TRBJ2-1 | - | TRBV4-1
CVSSQEYGEQFF | TRBJ2-1 | - | TRBV4-2
CSAGGPGTSGNTDTQYF | TRBJ2-3 | TRBD2 | TRBV20-1
CASRIAIGADTQYF | TRBJ2-3 | - | TRBV11-1
CDNSSRGTYNEQLF | TRBJ2-1 | - | TRBV6-5
CASSLGLAKVTDTQYF | TRBJ2-3 | - | TRBV5-5
CASSPTGTDDCEQYF | TRBJ2-7 | TRBD1 | TRBV4-2
CDNILRPDQPQHF | TRBJ1-5 | - | TRBV11-2
CSSGRGVHEQYF | TRBJ2-1 | - | TRBV20-1
CVSSLTSGSYEQYF | TRBJ2-7 | TRBD2 | TRBV7-2
CCVARKSGSTIYF | TRBJ1-3 | - | TRBV29-1
CSVNAGQGIESYGYTF | TRBJ1-2 | TRBD1 | TRBV29-1
CASSPMTGNQPQHF | TRBJ1-5 | - | TRBV18
CVNNKGGGGYNDQFF | TRBJ2-1 | - | TRBV11-2
CNAIWGLKNIQYF | TRBJ2-4 | - | TRBV20-1
CSARGQRADSSYEEYF | TRBJ2-7 | - | TRBV20-1
CRANPLPGAEQPQHF | TRBJ1-5 | - | TRBV20-1
CVSSLTTGFQETQYF | TRBJ2-5 | - | TRBV11-2
CSANPRTDTQYF | TRBJ2-3 | - | TRBV20-1
CAGSEQGANNSPPHF | TRBJ1-6 | TRBD1 | TRBV6-1